This passage covers 9 T cell receptor beta chains from one sample sequenced in a study of blood T cell repertoires in COVID-19. The data were produced by immunoSEQ multiplex PCR, yet TCRdb's version contains in-frame clones alone and is incomplete. The sample has some 130,000 clones; around nine tenths are singletons. Sequencing was performed on peripheral blood. These receptors were obtained from a man in his sixties with active or convalescent COVID-19.

The chain couples TRBV5-1 to TRBJ2-1; 11 nucleotides agree with TRBD2. Germline V gene lookup returns CDR1 SGHRS and CDR2 YFSETQ. This CDR3 spans 15 amino acids. J lost 10 bases, V lost 5 bases, and 11 bases had no gene match. The CDR3 spells CASRDSGGARTEQFF. The CDR3 DNA is TGCGCCAGCAGAGATAGCGGGGGGGCCCGAACCGAGCAGTTCTTC.

CDR3: CASKEGRGVNTEAFF. In DNA form, the CDR3 reads TGTGCCAGCAAGGAGGGACGGGGGGTTAACACTGAAGCTTTCTTT. The chain links TRBV9 to TRBJ1-1; D might be TRBD1 (5 bases). The V and J ends lost 6 bases and 2 bases respectively, with 17 bases between them. Per germline, CDR1 SGDLS and CDR2 YYNGEE. The CDR3 spans 15 residues. Filled out from reference TRBV9 and TRBJ1-1, the complete variable domain reads DSGVTQTPKHLITATGQRVTLRCSPRSGDLSVYWYQQSLDQGLQFLIQYYNGEERAKGNILERFSAQQFPDLHSELNLSSLELGDSALYFCASKEGRGVNTEAFFGQGTRLTVV.

This chain joins TRBV18 and TRBJ1-6, with a possible D match to TRBD1 (6 bases). Germline CDR1 is KGHSH and CDR2 is LQKENI. The CDR3 loop spans 14 amino acids. Trimming pared 5 bases from V and 7 bases from J, leaving 12 bases between. CDR3 loop: CASSNPGQNSPLHF. The CDR3 nucleotides read TGTGCCAGCTCAAATCCGGGACAAAATTCACCCCTCCACTTT. The full variable domain, in which reference TRBV18 and TRBJ1-6 provide the parts outside the CDR3, is NAGVMQNPRHLVRRRGQEARLRCSPMKGHSHVYWYRQLPEEGLKFMVYLQKENIIDESGMPKERFSAEFPKEGPSILRIQQVVRGDSAAYFCASSNPGQNSPLHFGNGTRLTVT.

The gene calls are TRBV3-1 (or the pseudogene TRBV3-2) and TRBJ2-5; possible D gene TRBD2, 5 bases. V lost 0 bases, J lost 6 bases, and 23 bases lay in between. Germline lookup yields CDR1 LGHDT and CDR2 YNNKEL (reference sequence). CDR3 length equals 18 residues. The CDR3 loop reads CASSQDRWDRDHLKTQYF. CDR3 bases: TGTGCCAGCAGCCAAGATAGGTGGGATCGGGATCACCTGAAGACCCAGTACTTC.

This clone showed up just once. This chain connects TRBV24-1 to TRBJ2-2; 8 bases fit TRBD1. The CDR3 is made up of 16 amino acids. Per germline, CDR1 KGHDR and CDR2 SFDVKD. V trimming: 4 bases; J trimming: 3 bases; junction bases outside the gene matches: 6. The CDR3 loop is CATSDPGQGYTGELFF. The DNA for the CDR3 is TGTGCCACCAGTGACCCTGGACAGGGTTACACCGGGGAGCTGTTTTTT.

This clone has just one count. The chain uses TRBV5-1 and TRBJ1-1, with D tentatively TRBD1 (5 bases). This CDR3 has 14 amino acids. Germline assignment: CDR1 SGHRS and CDR2 YFSETQ. Deletions cut 0 bases from V and 6 bases from J, with 12 bases between. The chain's CDR3 is CASSLVGGDPEAFF. DNA of the CDR3: TGCGCCAGCAGCTTGGTCGGGGGTGACCCTGAAGCTTTCTTT.

The J gene is TRBJ1-1, the V gene TRBV5-4, with D possibly TRBD1 on 5 matching bases. Germline CDR1 SGHNT, CDR2 YYREEE (reference sequence). The germline V and J ends were trimmed by 2 bases and 3 bases, with 11 bases remaining between them. The CDR3 runs 14 residues. For the CDR3, the DNA is TGTGCCAGCAGCTTCGGGGGAAGGGACACTGAAGCTTTCTTT. It translates to CASSFGGRDTEAFF.

This chain uses TRBV6-5 with TRBJ2-7; TRBD2 might be the D (5 bases). Per the germline V gene, CDR1 is MNHEY and CDR2 is SVGAGI. The V and J ends lost 0 bases and 2 bases respectively, with 8 bases between them. This CDR3 is built from 14 residues. The CDR3 DNA sequence: TGTGCCAGCAGTTACTCTGACGGGGCCTACGAGCAGTACTTC. This translates into CASSYSDGAYEQYF.

The chain carries TRBV24-1 and TRBJ1-5; TRBD1 aligns across 9 bases. CDR1 KGHDR and CDR2 SFDVKD come from the germline V gene. V lost 7 bases and J lost 3; bases outside the gene matches: 6. There are 15 residues in the CDR3. The CDR3 loop is CATSGQGSTNQPQHF. The CDR3 DNA reads as TGTGCCACCAGCGGACAGGGGAGTACCAATCAGCCCCAGCATTTT.